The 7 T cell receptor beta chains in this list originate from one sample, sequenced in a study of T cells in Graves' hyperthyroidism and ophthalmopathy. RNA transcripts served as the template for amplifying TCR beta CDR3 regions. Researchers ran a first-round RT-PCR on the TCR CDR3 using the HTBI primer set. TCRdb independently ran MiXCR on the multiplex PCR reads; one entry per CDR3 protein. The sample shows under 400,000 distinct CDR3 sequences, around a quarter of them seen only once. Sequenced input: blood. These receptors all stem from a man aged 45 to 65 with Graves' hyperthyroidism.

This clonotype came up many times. CDR3 protein: CASRGGTYEQYF. The DNA for the CDR3 is TGTGCCAGCAGAGGCGGGACCTACGAGCAGTACTTC. The chain joins TRBV28 to TRBJ2-7; D perhaps matches TRBD2 (6 bases). The CDR3 is made up of 12 amino acids. CDR1 is MDHEN and CDR2 is SYDVKM in the germline V gene. Trimming took off 6 bases at V and 2 bases at J, with 8 bases between the two ends.

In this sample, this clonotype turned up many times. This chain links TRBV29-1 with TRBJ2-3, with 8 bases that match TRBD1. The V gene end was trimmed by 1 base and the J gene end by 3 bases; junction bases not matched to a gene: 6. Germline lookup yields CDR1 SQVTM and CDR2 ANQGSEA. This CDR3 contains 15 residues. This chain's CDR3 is CSVEGAGGLTDTQYF. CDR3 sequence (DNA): TGCAGCGTTGAAGGGGCAGGGGGCTTGACAGATACGCAGTATTTT.

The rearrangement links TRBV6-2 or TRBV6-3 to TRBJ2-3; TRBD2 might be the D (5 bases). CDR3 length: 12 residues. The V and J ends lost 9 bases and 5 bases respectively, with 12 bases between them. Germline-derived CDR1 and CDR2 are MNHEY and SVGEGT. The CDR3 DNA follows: TGTGCCAGTCTGACCGCGGGAGATACGCAGTATTTT. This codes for CASLTAGDTQYF.

The CDR3 nucleotides are TGTGCCAGCAGCTTACTAGGACGGGAGGCACAGGGGAAGAATGAGCAGTTCTTC. Protein: CASSLLGREAQGKNEQFF. The V gene is TRBV7-3, the J gene TRBJ2-1, with D perhaps being TRBD1 or TRBD2 (7 bases each). Germline CDR1 and CDR2: SGHTA and FQGTGA. The CDR3 sequence is 18 residues long. The germline V and J ends were trimmed by 2 bases and 7 bases, with 24 bases remaining between them.

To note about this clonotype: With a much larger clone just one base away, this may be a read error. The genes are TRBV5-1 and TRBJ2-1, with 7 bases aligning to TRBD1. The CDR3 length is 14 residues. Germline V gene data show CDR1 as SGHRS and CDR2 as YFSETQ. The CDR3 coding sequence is TGCGTCAGCAGCTTGGTACAGGGGCGGAATGAGCAGTTCTTC. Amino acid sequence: CVSSLVQGRNEQFF.

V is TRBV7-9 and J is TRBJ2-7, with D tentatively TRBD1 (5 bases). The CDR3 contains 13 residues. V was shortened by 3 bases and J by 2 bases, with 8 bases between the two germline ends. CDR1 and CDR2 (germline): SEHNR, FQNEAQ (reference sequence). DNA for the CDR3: TGTGCCAGCAGCTTCGCAGGGCCCTACGAGCAGTACTTC. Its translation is CASSFAGPYEQYF. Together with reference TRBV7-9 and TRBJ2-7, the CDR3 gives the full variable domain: DTGVSQNPRHKITKRGQNVTFRCDPISEHNRLYWYRQTLGQGPEFLTYFQNEAQLEKSRLLSDRFSAERPKGSFSTLEIQRTEQGDSAMYLCASSFAGPYEQYFGPGTRLTVT.

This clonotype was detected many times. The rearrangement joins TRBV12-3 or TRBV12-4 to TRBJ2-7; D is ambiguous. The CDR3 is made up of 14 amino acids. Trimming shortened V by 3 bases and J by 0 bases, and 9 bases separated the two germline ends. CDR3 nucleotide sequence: TGTGCCAGCAGTTTCGGGTCGAGCTCCTACGAGCAGTACTTC. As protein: CASSFGSSSYEQYF.